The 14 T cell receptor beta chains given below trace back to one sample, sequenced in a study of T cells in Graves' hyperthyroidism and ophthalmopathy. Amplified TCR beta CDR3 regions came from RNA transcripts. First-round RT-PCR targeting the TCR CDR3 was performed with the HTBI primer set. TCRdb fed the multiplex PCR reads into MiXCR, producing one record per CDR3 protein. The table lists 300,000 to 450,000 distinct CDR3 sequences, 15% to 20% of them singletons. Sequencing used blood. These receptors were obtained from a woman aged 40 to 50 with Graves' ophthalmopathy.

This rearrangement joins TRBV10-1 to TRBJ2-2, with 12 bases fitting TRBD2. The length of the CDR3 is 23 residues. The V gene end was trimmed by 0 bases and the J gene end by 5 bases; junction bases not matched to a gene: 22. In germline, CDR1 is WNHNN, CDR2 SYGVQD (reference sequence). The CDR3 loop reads CASSESLLAGGSTPQGRTGELFF. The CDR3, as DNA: TGCGCCAGCAGTGAGTCGTTACTAGCGGGAGGCAGCACCCCTCAAGGCAGAACCGGGGAGCTGTTTTTT.

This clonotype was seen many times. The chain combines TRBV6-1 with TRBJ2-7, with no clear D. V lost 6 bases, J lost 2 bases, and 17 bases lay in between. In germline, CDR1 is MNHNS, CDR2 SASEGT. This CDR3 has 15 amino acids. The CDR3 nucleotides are TGTGCCAGCAGGCCTGTGGGAAGTAATGCCTACGAGCAGTACTTC. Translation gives CASRPVGSNAYEQYF.

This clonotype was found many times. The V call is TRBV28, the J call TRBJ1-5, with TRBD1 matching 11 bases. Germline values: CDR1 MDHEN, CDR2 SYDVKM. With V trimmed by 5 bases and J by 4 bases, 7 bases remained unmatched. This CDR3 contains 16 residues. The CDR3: CASSLDRGRLNQPQHF. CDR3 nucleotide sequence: TGTGCCAGCAGTCTGGACAGGGGGCGCTTGAATCAGCCCCAGCATTTT.

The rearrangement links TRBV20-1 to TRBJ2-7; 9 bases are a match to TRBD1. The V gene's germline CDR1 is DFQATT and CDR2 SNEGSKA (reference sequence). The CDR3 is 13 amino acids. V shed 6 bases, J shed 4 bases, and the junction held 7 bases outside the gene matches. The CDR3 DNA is TGCAGTGCCACGGGACAGGGTGGGTACGAGCAGTACTTC. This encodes CSATGQGGYEQYF.

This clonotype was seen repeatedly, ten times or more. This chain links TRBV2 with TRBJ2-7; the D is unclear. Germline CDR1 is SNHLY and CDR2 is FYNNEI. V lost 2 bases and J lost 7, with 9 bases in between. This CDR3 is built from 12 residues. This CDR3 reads CASSEIGGEQYF. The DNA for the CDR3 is TGTGCCAGCAGTGAAATCGGCGGAGAGCAGTACTTC.

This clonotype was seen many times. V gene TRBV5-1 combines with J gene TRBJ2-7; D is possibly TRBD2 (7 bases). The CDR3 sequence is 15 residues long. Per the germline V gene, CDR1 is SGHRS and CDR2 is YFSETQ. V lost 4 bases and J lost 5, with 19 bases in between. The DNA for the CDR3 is TGCGCCAGCAGCCATTGGGAGGGGGGGATCAACGAGCAGTACTTC. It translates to CASSHWEGGINEQYF. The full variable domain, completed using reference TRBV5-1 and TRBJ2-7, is KAGVTQTPRYLIKTRGQQVTLSCSPISGHRSVSWYQQTPGQGLQFLFEYFSETQRNKGNFPGRFSGRQFSNSRSEMNVSTLELGDSALYLCASSHWEGGINEQYFGPGTRLTVT.

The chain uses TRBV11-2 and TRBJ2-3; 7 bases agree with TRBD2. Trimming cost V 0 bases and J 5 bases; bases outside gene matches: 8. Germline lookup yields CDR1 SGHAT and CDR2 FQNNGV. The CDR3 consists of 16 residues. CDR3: CASSLDSGLGIDTQYF. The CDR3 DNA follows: TGTGCCAGCAGCTTAGACTCCGGACTAGGAATAGATACGCAGTATTTT.

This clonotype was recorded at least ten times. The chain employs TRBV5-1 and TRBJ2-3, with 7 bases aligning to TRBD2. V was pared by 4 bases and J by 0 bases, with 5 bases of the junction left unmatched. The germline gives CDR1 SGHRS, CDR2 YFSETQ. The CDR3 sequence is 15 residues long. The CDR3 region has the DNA TGCGCCAGCAGCCCTAGCGGAAGTAGCACAGATACGCAGTATTTT. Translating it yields CASSPSGSSTDTQYF.

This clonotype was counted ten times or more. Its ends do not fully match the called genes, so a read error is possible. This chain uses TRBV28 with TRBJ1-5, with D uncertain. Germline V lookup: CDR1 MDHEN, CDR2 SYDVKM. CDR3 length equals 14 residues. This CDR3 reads CAGRTGGKDQPQHF. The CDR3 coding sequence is TGTGCCGGCAGAACGGGAGGGAAGGATCAGCCCCAGCATTTT.

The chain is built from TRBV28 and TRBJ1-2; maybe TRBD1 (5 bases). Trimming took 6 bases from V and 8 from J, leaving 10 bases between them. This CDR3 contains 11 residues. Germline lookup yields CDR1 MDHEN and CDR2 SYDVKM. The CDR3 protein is CASSRVAGYTF. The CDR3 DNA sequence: TGTGCCAGCAGCAGGGTCGCCGGCTACACCTTC.

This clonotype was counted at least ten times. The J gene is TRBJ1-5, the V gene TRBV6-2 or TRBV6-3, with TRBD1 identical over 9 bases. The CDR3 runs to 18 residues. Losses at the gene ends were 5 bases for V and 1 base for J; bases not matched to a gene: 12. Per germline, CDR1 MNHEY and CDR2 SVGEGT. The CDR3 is CASSPDRGTFRSNQPQHF. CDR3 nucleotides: TGTGCCAGCAGTCCCGACAGGGGGACCTTTAGGAGCAATCAGCCCCAGCATTTT.

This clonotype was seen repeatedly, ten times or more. DNA of the CDR3: TGTGCCAGCAGCGTAGGTGGGGGCAGAGCGGGAGGTGCGGAGACCCAGTACTTC. Encoded protein: CASSVGGGRAGGAETQYF. V gene TRBV9 combines with J gene TRBJ2-5, with 9 bases aligning to TRBD2. CDR1 is SGDLS, CDR2 YYNGEE, per germline. V was clipped by 0 bases and J by 5 bases; unmatched bases: 14. The CDR3 is made up of 18 amino acids.

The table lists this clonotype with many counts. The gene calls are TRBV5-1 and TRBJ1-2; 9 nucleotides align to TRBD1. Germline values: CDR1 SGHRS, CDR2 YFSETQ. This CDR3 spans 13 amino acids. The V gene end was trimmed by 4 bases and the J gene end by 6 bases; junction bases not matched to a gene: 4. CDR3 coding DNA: TGCGCCAGCAGCCCGGGACAGGGAGATGGCTACACCTTC. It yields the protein CASSPGQGDGYTF.

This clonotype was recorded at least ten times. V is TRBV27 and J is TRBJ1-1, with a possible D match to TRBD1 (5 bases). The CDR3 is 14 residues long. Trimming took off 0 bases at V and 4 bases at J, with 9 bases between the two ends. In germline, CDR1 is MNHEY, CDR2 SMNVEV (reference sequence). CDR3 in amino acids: CASSLSRGVTEAFF. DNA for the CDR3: TGTGCCAGCAGTTTATCCCGGGGGGTCACTGAAGCTTTCTTT.